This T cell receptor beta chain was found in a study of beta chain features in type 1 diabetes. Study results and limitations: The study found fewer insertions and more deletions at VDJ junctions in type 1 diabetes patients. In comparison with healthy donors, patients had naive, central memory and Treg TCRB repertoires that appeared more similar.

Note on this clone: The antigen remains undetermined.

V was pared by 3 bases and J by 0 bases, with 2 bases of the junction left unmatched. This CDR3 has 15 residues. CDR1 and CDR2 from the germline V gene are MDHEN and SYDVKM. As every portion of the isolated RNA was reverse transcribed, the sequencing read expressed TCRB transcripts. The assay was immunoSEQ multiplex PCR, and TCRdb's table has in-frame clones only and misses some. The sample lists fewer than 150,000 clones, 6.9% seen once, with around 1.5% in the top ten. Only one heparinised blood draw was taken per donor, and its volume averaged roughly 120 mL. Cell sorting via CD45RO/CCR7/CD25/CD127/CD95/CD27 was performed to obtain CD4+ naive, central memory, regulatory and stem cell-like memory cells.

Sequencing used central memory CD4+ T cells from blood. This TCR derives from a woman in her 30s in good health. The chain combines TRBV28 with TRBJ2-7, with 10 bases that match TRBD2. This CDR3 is CASSFGLAASYEQYF. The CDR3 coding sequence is TGTGCCAGCAGTTTCGGACTAGCGGCCTCCTACGAGCAGTACTTC.